The source of this TCR beta chain is a study of chemoradiotherapy in HPV16-positive cancers. Whole-study context: Functional T-cell assays on a couple of HPV16-positive patients' cells defined candidate HPV-specific clones and common TCR motifs. Study-level results: Non-HPV-specific T cells did not expand in tumors during treatment, whereas candidate HPV-specific clones and E7-related motifs did.

On this clone: Antigen: not known.

The data were produced by immunoSEQ multiplex PCR, yet TCRdb's version contains in-frame clones alone and is incomplete. The table includes 20,000 to 30,000 clones, roughly 87% detected once. Samples were taken several times over chemoradiotherapy. Germline V CDR1 and CDR2: SGHRS, YFSETQ. Trimming pared 2 bases from V and 6 bases from J, leaving 12 bases between. This CDR3 spans 13 amino acids. The chain links TRBV5-1 to TRBJ2-7; unclear D gene. The sample here was blood, taken from a patient who underwent chemoradiotherapy. The origin of this receptor is a human donor with HPV-associated anogenital cancer. CDR3 region: CASSFTDLAEQYF. CDR3 bases: TGCGCCAGCAGCTTTACGGACCTCGCCGAGCAGTACTTC.